A selection of T cell receptor beta chains follows, all from one sample in a study of T cell repertoires in cytomegalovirus infection. A single record per CDR3 protein comes from TCRdb applying MiXCR to the reads. Of hundreds of thousands of distinct CDR3 sequences listed, about a sixth were seen once; the top ten hold around 12%. Source material: PBMCs. The receptors derive from a human donor in good health (CMV status not recorded). Some clones in this sample may be carry-over from other donors' samples. CDR3s include the opening cysteine and the closing phenylalanine or tryptophan. D genes are given only for firm matches. A row's size may be missing; if present it is once, few, many or a size class.

v_call: TRBV12-3/TRBV12-4
d_call: TRBD2
clone_size: many
j_call: TRBJ2-1
cdr3_aa: CASSLGTSGGPYNEQFF
cdr3_nt: TGTGCCAGCAGCCTCGGGACTAGCGGGGGGCCATACAATGAGCAGTTCTTC

v_call: TRBV10-3
d_call: TRBD1
clone_size: few
j_call: TRBJ1-4
cdr3_aa: CAISESTGRTEKLFF
cdr3_nt: TGTGCCATCAGTGAGTCGACAGGGAGGACCGAAAAACTGTTTTTT

v_call: TRBV20-1
d_call: NA
clone_size: NA
j_call: TRBJ1-6
cdr3_aa: CSARRRGNEKSPLHF
cdr3_nt: TGCAGTGCTAGACGGCGGGGCAATGAAAAATCACCCCTCCACTTT

v_call: TRBV11-1
d_call: NA
clone_size: many
j_call: TRBJ1-1
cdr3_aa: CASSLGDHQEAFF
cdr3_nt: TGTGCCAGCAGCTTAGGTGACCACCAGGAAGCTTTCTTT

v_call: TRBV12-3/TRBV12-4
d_call: TRBD1
clone_size: many
j_call: TRBJ2-1
cdr3_aa: CASSLAPGGNFNEQFF
cdr3_nt: TGTGCCAGCAGTTTAGCGCCAGGGGGCAACTTTAATGAGCAGTTCTTC

v_call: TRBV18
d_call: NA
clone_size: NA
j_call: TRBJ1-1
cdr3_aa: CASSPGNGYTEAFF
cdr3_nt: TGTGCCAGCTCACCAGGTAATGGGTACACTGAAGCTTTCTTT

v_call: TRBV6-2/TRBV6-3
d_call: TRBD1
clone_size: many
j_call: TRBJ1-1
cdr3_aa: CASSRTGMNTEAFF
cdr3_nt: TGTGCCAGCAGTCGGACAGGGATGAACACTGAAGCTTTCTTT

v_call: TRBV20-1
d_call: NA
clone_size: many
j_call: TRBJ1-1
cdr3_aa: CSARAPNTEAFF
cdr3_nt: TGCAGTGCTAGAGCTCCGAACACTGAAGCTTTCTTT

v_call: TRBV7-9
d_call: NA
clone_size: many
j_call: TRBJ1-1
cdr3_aa: CASSDAGWGNTEAFF
cdr3_nt: TGTGCCAGCAGCGACGCAGGGTGGGGGAACACTGAAGCTTTCTTT

v_call: TRBV20-1
d_call: NA
clone_size: few
j_call: TRBJ1-2
cdr3_aa: CSATGNYGYTF
cdr3_nt: TGCAGTGCTACGGGAAACTATGGCTACACCTTC

v_call: TRBV11-2
d_call: NA
clone_size: NA
j_call: TRBJ2-2
cdr3_aa: CASSRKQGFEWTGELFF
cdr3_nt: TGTGCCAGCAGCCGTAAACAGGGATTCGAATGGACCGGGGAGCTGTTTTTT

v_call: TRBV7-2
d_call: NA
clone_size: many
j_call: TRBJ1-5
cdr3_aa: CASSLSGHLSQPQHF
cdr3_nt: TGTGCCAGCAGCTTATCCGGCCATCTGAGCCAGCCCCAGCATTTT

v_call: TRBV6-1
d_call: TRBD2
clone_size: many
j_call: TRBJ2-1
cdr3_aa: CASSPRGGRTEQFF
cdr3_nt: TGTGCCAGCAGTCCCCGGGGGGGGCGGACAGAGCAGTTCTTC

v_call: TRBV7-1
d_call: NA
clone_size: NA
j_call: TRBJ2-2
cdr3_aa: CASSPVAGSNTGELFF
cdr3_nt: TGTGCCAGCAGCCCCGTGGCGGGGTCGAACACCGGGGAGCTGTTTTTT

v_call: TRBV6-6
d_call: NA
clone_size: NA
j_call: TRBJ1-2
cdr3_aa: CASSGASRYGYTF
cdr3_nt: TGTGCCAGCAGTGGTGCCAGCCGATATGGCTACACCTTC

v_call: TRBV12-3/TRBV12-4
d_call: NA
clone_size: NA
j_call: TRBJ2-1
cdr3_aa: CASSPGQLLLEQFF
cdr3_nt: TGTGCCAGCAGCCCAGGACAGCTTTTATTGGAGCAGTTCTTC

v_call: TRBV28
d_call: TRBD2
clone_size: many
j_call: TRBJ2-7
cdr3_aa: CASSTSGTSGAYEQYF
cdr3_nt: TGTGCCAGCAGTACCTCAGGGACTAGCGGGGCCTACGAGCAGTACTTC

v_call: TRBV12-3/TRBV12-4
d_call: NA
clone_size: NA
j_call: TRBJ1-5
cdr3_aa: CASSLGYQPQHF
cdr3_nt: TGTGCCAGCAGTTTAGGTTATCAGCCCCAGCATTTT

v_call: TRBV18
d_call: NA
clone_size: NA
j_call: TRBJ2-7
cdr3_aa: CASSSRQESYEQYF
cdr3_nt: TGTGCCAGCTCGTCAAGACAGGAGTCCTACGAGCAGTACTTC

v_call: TRBV6-5
d_call: NA
clone_size: many
j_call: TRBJ2-3
cdr3_aa: CARPTDPYTQYF
cdr3_nt: TGTGCCAGGCCCACGGACCCTTATACGCAGTATTTT

v_call: TRBV28
d_call: NA
clone_size: many
j_call: TRBJ1-1
cdr3_aa: CASSPPNTEAFF
cdr3_nt: TGTGCCAGCAGTCCCCCCAACACTGAAGCTTTCTTT

v_call: TRBV5-1
d_call: NA
clone_size: NA
j_call: TRBJ1-5
cdr3_aa: CASSLGPSQGNQPQHF
cdr3_nt: TGCGCCAGCAGCTTGGGCCCGAGCCAGGGCAATCAGCCCCAGCATTTT

v_call: TRBV5-1
d_call: NA
clone_size: few
j_call: TRBJ2-6
cdr3_aa: CASSLQGVASSGANVLTF
cdr3_nt: TGCGCCAGCAGCTTACAGGGAGTTGCGTCGTCTGGGGCCAACGTCCTGACTTTC

v_call: TRBV6-2/TRBV6-3
d_call: TRBD1
clone_size: NA
j_call: TRBJ2-1
cdr3_aa: CASSWIPGQGLSSYNEQFF
cdr3_nt: TGTGCCAGCAGTTGGATCCCGGGACAGGGCCTGAGCTCCTACAATGAGCAGTTCTTC

v_call: TRBV19
d_call: NA
clone_size: NA
j_call: TRBJ1-2
cdr3_aa: CASSIDKRNYGYTF
cdr3_nt: TGTGCCAGTAGTATCGACAAGAGGAACTATGGCTACACCTTC

v_call: TRBV25-1
d_call: TRBD2
clone_size: many
j_call: TRBJ2-2
cdr3_aa: CASSEYFLAGASRGSNTGELFF
cdr3_nt: TGTGCCAGCAGTGAATATTTCCTAGCGGGGGCCTCCCGGGGATCGAACACCGGGGAGCTGTTTTTT

v_call: TRBV7-9
d_call: NA
clone_size: many
j_call: TRBJ1-4
cdr3_aa: CASSSRTVDEKLFF
cdr3_nt: TGTGCCAGCAGCTCCCGGACGGTTGATGAAAAACTGTTTTTT

v_call: TRBV19
d_call: TRBD1
clone_size: few
j_call: TRBJ1-1
cdr3_aa: CASRGGRTEAFF
cdr3_nt: TGTGCCAGCAGGGGGGGTCGGACTGAAGCTTTCTTT

v_call: TRBV4-2
d_call: TRBD1
clone_size: few
j_call: TRBJ2-7
cdr3_aa: CASSQGRTGPYEQYF
cdr3_nt: TGTGCCAGCAGCCAAGGTCGGACAGGGCCCTACGAGCAGTACTTC

v_call: TRBV6-2/TRBV6-3
d_call: NA
clone_size: NA
j_call: TRBJ1-4
cdr3_aa: CASRSRPSINEKLFF
cdr3_nt: TGTGCCAGCCGGTCCCGGCCGTCCATTAATGAAAAACTGTTTTTT

v_call: TRBV7-2
d_call: NA
clone_size: NA
j_call: TRBJ2-5
cdr3_aa: CASSSGVALREETQYF
cdr3_nt: TGTGCCAGCAGCTCCGGGGTGGCCCTTCGGGAGGAGACCCAGTACTTC

v_call: TRBV19
d_call: TRBD2
clone_size: NA
j_call: TRBJ2-3
cdr3_aa: CASSLVAGGYLTQYF
cdr3_nt: TGTGCCAGTAGTCTCGTAGCGGGGGGATATCTCACGCAGTATTTT